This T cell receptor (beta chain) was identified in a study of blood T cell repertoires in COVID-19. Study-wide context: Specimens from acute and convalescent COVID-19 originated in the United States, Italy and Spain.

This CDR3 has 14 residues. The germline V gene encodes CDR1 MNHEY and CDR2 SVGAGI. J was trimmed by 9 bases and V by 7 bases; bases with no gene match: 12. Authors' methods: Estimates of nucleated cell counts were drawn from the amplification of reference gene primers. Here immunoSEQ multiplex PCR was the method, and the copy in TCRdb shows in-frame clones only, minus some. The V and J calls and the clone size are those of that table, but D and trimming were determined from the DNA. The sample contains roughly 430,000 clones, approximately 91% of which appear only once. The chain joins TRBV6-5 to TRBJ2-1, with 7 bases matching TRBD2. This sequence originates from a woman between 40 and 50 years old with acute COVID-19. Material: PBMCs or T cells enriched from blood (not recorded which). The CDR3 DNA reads TGTGCCAGCACCCCGAGCGGGGAAGGTCGTGAGCAGTTCTTC. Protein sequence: CASTPSGEGREQFF.